This T cell receptor beta chain was observed in a study of shared clonotypes between healthy human individuals. There were no recent acute infections or vaccinations among the donors, who were healthy HIV-negative adults. A remark on this clone: Antigen: not known.

Sequencing was performed with immunoSEQ multiplex PCR; in TCRdb, only in-frame clones are kept and a portion is missing. The sample lists roughly 410,000 clones; approximately 96% were seen once. Points from the study as a whole: A generally larger estimated richness was seen in naive subsets than in memory subsets.

CDR1 and CDR2 from the germline V gene are SGHDT and YYEEEE. J gave up 5 bases and V 4 bases, and 12 bases lay outside the gene matches. This CDR3 contains 16 residues. The chain couples TRBV5-6 to TRBJ1-3, with 7 bases that match TRBD1. Sequencing was carried out using memory CD8+ T cells sorted from blood. Subset in this sample: CD45RO+ cells pooled with CCR7-negative TemRA cells. This receptor was identified in a man younger than 45 in good health. The CDR3: CASSPDETGPRNTIYF. CDR3 nucleotides: TGTGCCAGCAGCCCGGACGAGACAGGGCCGCGAAACACCATATATTTT.